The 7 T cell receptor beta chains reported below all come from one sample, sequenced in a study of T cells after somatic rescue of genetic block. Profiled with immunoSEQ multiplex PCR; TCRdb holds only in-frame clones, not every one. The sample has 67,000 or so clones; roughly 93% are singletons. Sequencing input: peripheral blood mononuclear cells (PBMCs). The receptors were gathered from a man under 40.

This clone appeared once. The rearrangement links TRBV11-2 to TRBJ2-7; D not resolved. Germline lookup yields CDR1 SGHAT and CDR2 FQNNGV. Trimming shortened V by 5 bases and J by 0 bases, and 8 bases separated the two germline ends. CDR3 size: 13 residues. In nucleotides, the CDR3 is TGTGCCAGCAGCCTGCAGAGCTCCTACGAGCAGTACTTC. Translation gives CASSLQSSYEQYF.

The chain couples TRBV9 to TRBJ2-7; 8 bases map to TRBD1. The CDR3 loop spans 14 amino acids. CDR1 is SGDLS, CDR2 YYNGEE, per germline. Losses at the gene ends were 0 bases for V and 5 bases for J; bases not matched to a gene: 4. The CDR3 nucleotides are TGTGCCAGCAGCGTAGGAGGGACAGGCGACGAGCAGTACTTC. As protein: CASSVGGTGDEQYF.

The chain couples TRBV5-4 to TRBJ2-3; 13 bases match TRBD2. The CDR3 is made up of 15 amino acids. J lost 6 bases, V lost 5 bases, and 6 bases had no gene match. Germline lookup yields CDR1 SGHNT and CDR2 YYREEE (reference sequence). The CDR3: CASSAGTSGIDTQYF. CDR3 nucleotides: TGTGCCAGCAGTGCCGGGACTAGCGGGATTGATACGCAGTATTTT.

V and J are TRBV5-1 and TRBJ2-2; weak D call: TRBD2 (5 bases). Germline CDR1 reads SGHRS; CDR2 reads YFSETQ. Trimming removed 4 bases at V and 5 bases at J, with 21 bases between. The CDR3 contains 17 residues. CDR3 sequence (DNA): TGCGCCAGCAGCCCAATTTTCGACACCCGAGGGACCGGGGAGCTGTTTTTT. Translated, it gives CASSPIFDTRGTGELFF.

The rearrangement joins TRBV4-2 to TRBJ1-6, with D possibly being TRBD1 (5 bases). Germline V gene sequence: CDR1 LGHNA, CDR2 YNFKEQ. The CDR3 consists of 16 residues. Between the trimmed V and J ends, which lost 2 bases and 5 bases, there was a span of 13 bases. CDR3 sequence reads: CASSQQGGLDNSPLHF. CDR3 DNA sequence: TGTGCCAGCAGCCAACAGGGCGGCCTAGATAATTCACCCCTCCACTTT.

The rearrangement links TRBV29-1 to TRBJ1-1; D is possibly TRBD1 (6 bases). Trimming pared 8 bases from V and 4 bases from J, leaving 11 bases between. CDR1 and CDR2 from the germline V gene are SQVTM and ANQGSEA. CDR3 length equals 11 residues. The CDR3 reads CSSRGATEAFF. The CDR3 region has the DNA TGCAGCTCTCGGGGGGCCACTGAAGCTTTCTTT.

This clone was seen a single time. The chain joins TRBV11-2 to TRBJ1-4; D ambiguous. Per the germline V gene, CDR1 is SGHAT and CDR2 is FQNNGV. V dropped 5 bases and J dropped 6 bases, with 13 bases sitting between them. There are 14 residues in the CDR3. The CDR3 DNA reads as TGTGCCAGCAGCCCTAGCGGGTGGGATGAAAAACTGTTTTTT. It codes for CASSPSGWDEKLFF.